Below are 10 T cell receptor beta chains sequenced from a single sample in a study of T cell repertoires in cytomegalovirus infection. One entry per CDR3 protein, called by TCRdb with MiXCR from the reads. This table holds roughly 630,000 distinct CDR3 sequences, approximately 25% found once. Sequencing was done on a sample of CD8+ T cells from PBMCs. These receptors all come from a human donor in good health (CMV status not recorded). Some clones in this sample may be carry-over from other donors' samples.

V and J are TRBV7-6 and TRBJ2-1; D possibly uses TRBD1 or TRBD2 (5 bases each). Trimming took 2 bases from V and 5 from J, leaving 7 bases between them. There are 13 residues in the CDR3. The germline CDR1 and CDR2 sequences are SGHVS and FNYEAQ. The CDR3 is CASSLRDHNEQFF. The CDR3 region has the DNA TGTGCCAGCAGCTTAAGGGACCACAATGAGCAGTTCTTC. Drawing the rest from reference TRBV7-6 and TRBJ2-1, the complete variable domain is GAGVSQSPRYKVTKRGQDVALRCDPISGHVSLYWYRQALGQGPEFLTYFNYEAQQDKSGLPNDRFSAERPEGSISTLTIQRTEQRDSAMYRCASSLRDHNEQFFGPGTRLTVL.

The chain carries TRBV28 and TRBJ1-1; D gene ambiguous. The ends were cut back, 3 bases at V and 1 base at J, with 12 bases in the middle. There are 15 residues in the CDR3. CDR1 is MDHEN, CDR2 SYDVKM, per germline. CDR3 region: CASSFFGSRNTEAFF. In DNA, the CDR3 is TGTGCCAGCAGTTTTTTTGGAAGCCGGAACACTGAAGCTTTCTTT.

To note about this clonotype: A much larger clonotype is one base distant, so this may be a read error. The CDR3 DNA reads as TGTGCCAGCAGCCCCAGTTTTTATGCTAGAAACACCATATATTTT. Its translation is CASSPSFYARNTIYF. The chain combines TRBV7-3 with TRBJ1-3; no clear D. The CDR3 consists of 15 residues. V was pared by 5 bases and J by 5 bases, with 16 bases between. Germline V CDR1 and CDR2: SGHTA, FQGTGA.

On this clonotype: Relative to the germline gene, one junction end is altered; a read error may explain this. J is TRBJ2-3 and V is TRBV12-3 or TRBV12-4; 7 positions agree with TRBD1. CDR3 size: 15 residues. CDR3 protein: CVSRIRQGRTDTQYF. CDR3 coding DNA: TGTGTCAGCAGAATTAGACAGGGTCGTACAGATACGCAGTATTTT.

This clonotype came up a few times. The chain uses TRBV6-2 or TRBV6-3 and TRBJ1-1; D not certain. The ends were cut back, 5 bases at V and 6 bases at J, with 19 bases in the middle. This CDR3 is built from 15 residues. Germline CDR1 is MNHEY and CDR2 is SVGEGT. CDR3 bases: TGTGCCAGCAGTCCCCCCTATCCCGGATCCTCTGAAGCTTTCTTT. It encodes CASSPPYPGSSEAFF.

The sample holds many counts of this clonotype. The CDR3 region is CASSLEGLKIGLAGGPETQYF. The CDR3 DNA reads TGTGCCAGCAGCTTAGAAGGGTTGAAGATTGGGCTAGCGGGGGGGCCAGAGACCCAGTACTTC. This chain links TRBV7-8 with TRBJ2-5; 12 positions agree with TRBD2. Unmatched junction bases numbered 19, after V lost 1 base and J lost 4 bases. This CDR3 is 21 amino acids long. Germline V CDR1 and CDR2: SGHVS, FQNEAQ.

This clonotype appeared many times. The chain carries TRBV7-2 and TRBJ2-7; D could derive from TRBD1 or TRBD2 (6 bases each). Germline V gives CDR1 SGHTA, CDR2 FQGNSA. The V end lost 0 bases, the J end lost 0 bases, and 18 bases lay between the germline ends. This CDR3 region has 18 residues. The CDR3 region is CASSLAVRRGAGSYEQYF. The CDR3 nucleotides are TGTGCCAGCAGCTTAGCCGTTCGGAGGGGGGCGGGCTCCTACGAGCAGTACTTC. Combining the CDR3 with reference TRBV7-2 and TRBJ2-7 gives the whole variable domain GAGVSQSPSNKVTEKGKDVELRCDPISGHTALYWYRQSLGQGLEFLIYFQGNSAPDKSGLPSDRFSAERTGGSVSTLTIQRTQQEDSAVYLCASSLAVRRGAGSYEQYFGPGTRLTVT.

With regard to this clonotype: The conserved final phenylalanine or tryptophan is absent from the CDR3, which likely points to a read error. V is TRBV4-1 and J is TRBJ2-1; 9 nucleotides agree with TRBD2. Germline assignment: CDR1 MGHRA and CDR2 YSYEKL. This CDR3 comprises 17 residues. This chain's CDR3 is CASSQEVGGGALDEQFL. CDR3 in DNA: TGTGCCAGCAGCCAAGAGGTCGGCGGGGGGGCCCTTGATGAGCAGTTCCTC.

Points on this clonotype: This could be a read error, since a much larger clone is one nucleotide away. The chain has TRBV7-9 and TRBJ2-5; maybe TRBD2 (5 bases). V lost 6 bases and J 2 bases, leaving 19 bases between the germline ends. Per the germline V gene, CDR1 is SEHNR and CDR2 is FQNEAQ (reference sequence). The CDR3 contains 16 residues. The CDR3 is CASSSEGAWRQETQYF. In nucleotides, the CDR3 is TGTGCCAGCAGTTCAGAGGGTGCCTGGCGACAAGAGACCCAGTACTTC. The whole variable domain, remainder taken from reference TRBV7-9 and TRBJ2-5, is DTGVSQNPRHKITKRGQNVTFRCDPISEHNRLYWYRQTLGQGPEFLTYFQNEAQLEKSRLLSDRFSAERPKGSFSTLEIQRTEQGDSAMYLCASSSEGAWRQETQYFGPGTRLLVL.

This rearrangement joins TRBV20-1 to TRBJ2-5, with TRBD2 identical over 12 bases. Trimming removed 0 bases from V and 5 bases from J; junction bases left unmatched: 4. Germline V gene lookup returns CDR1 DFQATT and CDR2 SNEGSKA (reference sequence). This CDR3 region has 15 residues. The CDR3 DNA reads TGCAGTGCTAGAGATACTAGCGGGGGGTATGAGACCCAGTACTTC. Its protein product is CSARDTSGGYETQYF.